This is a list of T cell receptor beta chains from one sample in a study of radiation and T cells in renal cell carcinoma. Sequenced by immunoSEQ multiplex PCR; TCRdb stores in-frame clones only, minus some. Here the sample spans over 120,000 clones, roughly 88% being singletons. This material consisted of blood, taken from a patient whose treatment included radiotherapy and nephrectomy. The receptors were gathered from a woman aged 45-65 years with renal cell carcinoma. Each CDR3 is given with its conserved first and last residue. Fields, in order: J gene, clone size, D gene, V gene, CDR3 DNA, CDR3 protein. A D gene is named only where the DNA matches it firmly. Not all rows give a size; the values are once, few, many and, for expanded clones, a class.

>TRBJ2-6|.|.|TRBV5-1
TGCGCCAGCAGCTTGATTTACAGGGCTGGGGCCAACGTCCTGACTTTC
CASSLIYRAGANVLTF
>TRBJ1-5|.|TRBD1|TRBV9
TGTGCCAGCAGCGGGGAGGGGGCGATTAATCAGCCCCAGCATTTT
CASSGEGAINQPQHF
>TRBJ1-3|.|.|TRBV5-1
TGCGCCAGCAGCTTATTCGATCGAGTTGGAAACACCATATATTTT
CASSLFDRVGNTIYF
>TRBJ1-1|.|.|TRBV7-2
TGTGCCAGCAGCTTAGTTCCGGGGGCCAACACTGAAGCTTTCTTT
CASSLVPGANTEAFF
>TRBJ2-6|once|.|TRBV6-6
TGTGCCAGCAAGGTTAACAGGGCCAACGTCCTGACTTTC
CASKVNRANVLTF
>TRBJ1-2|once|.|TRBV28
TGTGCCAGCAGTGCGGTTGTTGGTGGAAGTGACACCTTC
CASSAVVGGSDTF
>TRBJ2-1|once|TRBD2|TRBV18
TGTGCCAGCTCACCAAGGACTAGCGGGGGGCCGGAGCAGTTCTTC
CASSPRTSGGPEQFF
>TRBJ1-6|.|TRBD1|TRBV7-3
TGTGCCAGCAGCTTAGCAGGGGGTTCACCCCTCCACTTT
CASSLAGGSPLHF
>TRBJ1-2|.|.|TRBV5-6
TGTGCCAGCAGCGCCGGACAGACCTATGGCTACACCTTC
CASSAGQTYGYTF
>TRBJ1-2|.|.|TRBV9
TGTGCCAGCAACTCGGGACTCGGCTATGGCTACACCTTC
CASNSGLGYGYTF
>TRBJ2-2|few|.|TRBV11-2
TGTGCCAGCACCCTCAACACCGGGGAGCTGTTTTTT
CASTLNTGELFF
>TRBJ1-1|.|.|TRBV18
TGTGCCAGCTCACCCCCCCGGAACACTGAAGCTTTCTTT
CASSPPRNTEAFF
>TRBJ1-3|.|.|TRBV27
TGTGCCAGCAGTTTAAGAGGATTTGCAGGTTCCTCTGGAAACACCATATATTTT
CASSLRGFAGSSGNTIYF
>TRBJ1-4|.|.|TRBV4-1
TGCGCCAGCAGCCAAGAGGGGGCCTATTATGAAAAACTGTTTTTT
CASSQEGAYYEKLFF
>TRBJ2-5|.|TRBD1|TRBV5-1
TGCGCCAGCAGCTACGGGGCAGGGGGTTCCCAAGAGACCCAGTACTTC
CASSYGAGGSQETQYF
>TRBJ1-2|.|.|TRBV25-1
TGTGCCAGCAGTGTATCGGGGGAAAACTATGGCTACACCTTC
CASSVSGENYGYTF
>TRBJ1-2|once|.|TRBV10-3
TGTGCCAGCAGCAACAGTATATCTGGCTACACCTTC
CASSNSISGYTF
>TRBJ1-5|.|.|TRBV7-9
TGTGCCAGCAGCTTAGCGGGGGACGCTCAGCCCCAGCATTTT
CASSLAGDAQPQHF
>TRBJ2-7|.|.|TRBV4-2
TGTGCCAGCAGCCAGGAGGACGAGCAGTACTTC
CASSQEDEQYF
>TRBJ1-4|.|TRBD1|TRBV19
TGTGCCAGTAGTATTCCGGGACAGGCTGCAACTAATGAAAAACTGTTTTTT
CASSIPGQAATNEKLFF
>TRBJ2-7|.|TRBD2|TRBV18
TGTGCCAGCTCACCTCAGCGGGATTCCTACGAGCAGTACTTC
CASSPQRDSYEQYF
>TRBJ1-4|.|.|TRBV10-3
TGTGCCATCAGGGGGGGGCCGAATGAAAAACTGTTTTTT
CAIRGGPNEKLFF
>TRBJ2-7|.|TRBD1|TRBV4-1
TGCGCCAGCAGCCAGCGGGACAGGGGGCACGAGCAGTACTTC
CASSQRDRGHEQYF
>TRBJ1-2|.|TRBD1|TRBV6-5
TGTGCCAGCAGTTCGACAGGGGGCTTTATCTATGGCTACACCTTC
CASSSTGGFIYGYTF
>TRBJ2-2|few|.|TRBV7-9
TGTGCCAGCAGCTCGGGACCCACCGGGGAGCTGTTTTTT
CASSSGPTGELFF
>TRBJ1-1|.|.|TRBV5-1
TGCGCCAGCAGCTTGGGTGGGGGTAGGACCGTTAACACTGAAGCTTTCTTT
CASSLGGGRTVNTEAFF